Presented here are 7 T cell receptor beta chains from one specimen sequenced in a study of CD8 T cells in Susac syndrome. The authors reverse transcribed roughly 0.5 to 1 ug RNA with random hexamers. TCRdb ran MiXCR on the immunoSEQ multiplex PCR reads and lists one entry per CDR3 protein. The sample shows 170,000 or so distinct CDR3 sequences, approximately 93% of them seen only once. The sample consisted of CD4+ T cells from PBMCs. Every receptor here comes from a human donor with multiple sclerosis.

J is TRBJ1-2 and V is TRBV24-1; D might be TRBD1 (5 bases). This CDR3 has 13 amino acids. The germline V gene encodes CDR1 KGHDR and CDR2 SFDVKD. Trimming stripped 4 bases from V and 8 bases from J, with 13 bases between. The CDR3 DNA reads TGTGCCACCAGTGAGGCAGGGACGGTCGGCTACACCTTC. Amino acid sequence: CATSEAGTVGYTF.

The chain recombines TRBV7-2 with TRBJ2-5; maybe TRBD2 (7 bases). CDR1 SGHTA and CDR2 FQGNSA come from the germline V gene. CDR3 length: 15 amino acids. Trimming pared 5 bases from V and 5 bases from J, leaving 18 bases between. CDR3 sequence: CASSPGAGAPETQYF. The CDR3 DNA is TGTGCCAGCAGCCCCGGGGCGGGGGCGCCGGAGACCCAGTACTTC.

The chain is built from TRBV29-1 and TRBJ2-3; 9 bases are a match to TRBD2. Germline CDR1 is SQVTM and CDR2 is ANQGSEA. The ends lost 7 bases at V and 1 base at J; junction bases unmatched: 3. CDR3 length: 13 residues. The chain's CDR3 is CSGIAGGTDTQYF. Written as DNA, the CDR3 is TGCAGCGGGATAGCGGGGGGCACAGATACGCAGTATTTT.

The V gene is TRBV28, the J gene TRBJ2-7; either TRBD1 or TRBD2 may supply D (5 bases each). CDR3 length: 14 amino acids. V was shortened by 6 bases and J by 2 bases, with 14 bases between the two germline ends. Germline V gene lookup returns CDR1 MDHEN and CDR2 SYDVKM. CDR3 DNA: TGTGCCAGCAGGGGTGGGACCGTGACCTACGAGCAGTACTTC. The encoded protein is CASRGGTVTYEQYF.

The CDR3 bases are TGTGCCAGCAGCCTGGACAGTGCGAACACCGGGGAGCTGTTTTTT. Protein product: CASSLDSANTGELFF. V gene TRBV7-8 combines with J gene TRBJ2-2; possibly TRBD1 for D (6 bases). CDR3 length: 15 amino acids. Deletions cut 5 bases from V and 0 bases from J, with 10 bases between. CDR1 is SGHVS and CDR2 is FQNEAQ in the germline V gene.

This sequence joins TRBV9 and TRBJ2-1; 9 bases agree with TRBD2. The CDR3 has 14 amino acids. CDR1 SGDLS and CDR2 YYNGEE come from the germline V gene. V lost 3 bases, J lost 10 bases, and 8 bases stayed unmatched. The CDR3 nucleotides are TGTGCCAGCAGCGGTGCGGGGGGGCACGCAGAGCAGTTCTTC. Residues: CASSGAGGHAEQFF. The entire variable domain, with the rest obtained from reference TRBV9 and TRBJ2-1, is as follows: DSGVTQTPKHLITATGQRVTLRCSPRSGDLSVYWYQQSLDQGLQFLIQYYNGEERAKGNILERFSAQQFPDLHSELNLSSLELGDSALYFCASSGAGGHAEQFFGPGTRLTVL.

The chain employs TRBV20-1 and TRBJ2-2; weak D call: TRBD1 (5 bases). The germline CDR1 and CDR2 sequences are DFQATT and SNEGSKA (reference sequence). V dropped 3 bases and J dropped 7 bases, with 15 bases sitting between them. CDR3 size: 14 residues. The CDR3 coding sequence is TGCAGTGCTAGGGTTCCAGGGTTGGACGGGGAGCTGTTTTTT. It codes for CSARVPGLDGELFF.